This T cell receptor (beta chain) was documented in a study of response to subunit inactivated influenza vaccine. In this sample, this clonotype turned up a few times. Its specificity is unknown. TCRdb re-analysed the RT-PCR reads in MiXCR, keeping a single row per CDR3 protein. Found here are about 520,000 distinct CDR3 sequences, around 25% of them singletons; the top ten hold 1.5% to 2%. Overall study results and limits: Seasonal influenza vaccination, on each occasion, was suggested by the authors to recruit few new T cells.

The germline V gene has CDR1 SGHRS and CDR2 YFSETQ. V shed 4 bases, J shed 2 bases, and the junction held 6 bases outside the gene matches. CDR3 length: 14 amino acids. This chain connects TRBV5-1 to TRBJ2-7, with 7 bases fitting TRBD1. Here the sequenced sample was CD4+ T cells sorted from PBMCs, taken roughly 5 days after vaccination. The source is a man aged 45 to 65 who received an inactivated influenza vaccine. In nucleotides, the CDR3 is TGCGCCAGCAGCGCCGTGACAGGGACCTACGAGCAGTACTTC. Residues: CASSAVTGTYEQYF. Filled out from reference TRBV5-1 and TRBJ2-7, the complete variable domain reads KAGVTQTPRYLIKTRGQQVTLSCSPISGHRSVSWYQQTPGQGLQFLFEYFSETQRNKGNFPGRFSGRQFSNSRSEMNVSTLELGDSALYLCASSAVTGTYEQYFGPGTRLTVT.